This entry is about one T cell receptor beta chain. These data belong to a study of shared clonotypes between healthy human individuals. The CDR3 spans 15 residues. Germline CDR1 and CDR2: SGHNT and YYREEE (reference sequence). V lost 4 bases to trimming and J lost 1 base; unmatched junction nucleotides: 3. The repertoire was sequenced with immunoSEQ multiplex PCR; TCRdb's copy has only in-frame clones and lacks some. The profile shows over a million clones, about 96% of them singletons. The chain recombines TRBV5-4 with TRBJ2-4; 9 bases align to TRBD1. This TCR was sampled from a man aged 30 to 39 in good health. Sequenced: naive CD4+ T cells sorted from blood. Sample subset: CD45RA+ positively selected. The CDR3 DNA follows: TGTGCCAGCAGCGCAGGACAGGGGGCCAAAAACATTCAGTACTTC. Translating it yields CASSAGQGAKNIQYF.